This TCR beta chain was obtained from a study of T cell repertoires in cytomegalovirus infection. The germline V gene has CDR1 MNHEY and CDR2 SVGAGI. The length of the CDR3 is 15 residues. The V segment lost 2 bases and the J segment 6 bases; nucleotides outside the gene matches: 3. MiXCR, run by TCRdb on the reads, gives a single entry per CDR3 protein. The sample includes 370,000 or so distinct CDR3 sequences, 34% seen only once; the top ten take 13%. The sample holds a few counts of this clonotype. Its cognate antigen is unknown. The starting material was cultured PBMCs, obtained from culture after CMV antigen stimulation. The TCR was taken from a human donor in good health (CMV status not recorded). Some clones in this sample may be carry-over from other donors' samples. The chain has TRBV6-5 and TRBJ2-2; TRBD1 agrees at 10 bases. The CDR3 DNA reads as TGTGCCAGCAGTTACGGGACAGGGGTGTCCGGGGAGCTGTTTTTT. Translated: CASSYGTGVSGELFF.